The 6 T cell receptor beta chains below come from one sample, sequenced in a study of CD8 T cells in ankylosing spondylitis. Each CDR3 protein gets one entry after TCRdb re-called the 5' RACE reads with MiXCR. The table shows 55,000 or so distinct CDR3 sequences, with about 7.8% occurring only once. Sequencing was carried out using blood, either unsorted or a sorted T cell fraction (not recorded which). These receptors all come from a female donor with ankylosing spondylitis or in good health (not recorded which).

This clonotype was picked up many times. The J gene is TRBJ2-1, the V gene TRBV11-3; 10 positions agree with TRBD1. The CDR3 spans 18 residues. V was pared by 5 bases and J by 0 bases, with 10 bases of the junction left unmatched. Looked up from germline, CDR1 is SGHNT and CDR2 is YENEEA. CDR3 loop: CASSPRGTGVSSYNEQFF. The CDR3 nucleotides are TGTGCCAGCAGCCCACGTGGGACAGGGGTAAGCTCCTACAATGAGCAGTTCTTC.

V gene TRBV5-6 combines with J gene TRBJ2-3; D might be TRBD1 (5 bases). This CDR3 contains 15 residues. Trimming shortened V by 5 bases and J by 2 bases, and 15 bases separated the two germline ends. CDR1 is SGHDT and CDR2 is YYEEEE in the germline V gene. The CDR3 here is CASRWTSAITDTQYF. The CDR3 DNA sequence: TGTGCCAGCAGATGGACAAGCGCGATCACAGATACGCAGTATTTT.

This clonotype was recorded at least ten times. V usage is TRBV7-2 and J usage is TRBJ1-3; no reliable D call. The CDR3 length is 15 residues. V lost 2 bases to trimming and J lost 0 bases, with 8 bases between them. Looked up from germline, CDR1 is SGHTA and CDR2 is FQGNSA. The CDR3 nucleotides are TGTGCCAGCAGCTTAACGCGGGGCTCTGGAAACACCATATATTTT. It codes for CASSLTRGSGNTIYF.

This rearrangement joins TRBV6-2 or TRBV6-3 to TRBJ1-5, with D unclear. CDR1 MNHEY and CDR2 SVGEGT come from the germline V gene. V lost 4 bases, J lost 0 bases, and 7 bases lay in between. CDR3 size: 14 residues. The CDR3 reads CASSSGYSNQPQHF. The CDR3 nucleotides read TGTGCCAGCAGTTCTGGTTATAGCAATCAGCCCCAGCATTTT.

There are many counts of this clonotype. This chain links TRBV5-1 with TRBJ1-1; no clear D. The V end lost 0 bases, the J end lost 7 bases, and 10 bases lay between the germline ends. The CDR3 loop spans 13 amino acids. Germline assignment: CDR1 SGHRS and CDR2 YFSETQ. CDR3 amino acids: CASSLAEAHEAFF. The DNA for the CDR3 is TGCGCCAGCAGCTTGGCCGAAGCGCATGAAGCTTTCTTT.

A remark on this clonotype: Being one base from a much bigger clone, this may be a read error. The chain's CDR3 is CAWSDGNTEAFF. CDR3 DNA sequence: TGTGCCTGGAGTGACGGGAACACTGAAGCTTTCTTT. This chain uses TRBV30 with TRBJ1-1; D call uncertain. The CDR3 is made up of 12 amino acids. Germline-derived CDR1 and CDR2 are GTSNPN and SVGIG (reference sequence). The V and J ends lost 1 base and 1 base respectively, with 4 bases between them.